This T cell receptor (beta chain) was sequenced in a study of blood T cells in healthy people across ages. The authors ran a second PCR of roughly 6 to 12 cycles using a sample-barcoded 5' primer and a J-beta primer mix. MiXCR, applied by TCRdb to the 5' RACE reads, yields one record per CDR3 protein. Seen here are over 450,000 distinct CDR3 sequences, under 30% observed once, and the top ten hold around 10%. This CDR3 contains 16 residues. Germline loops: CDR1 SGHKS, CDR2 YYEKEE (reference sequence). V dropped 0 bases and J dropped 3 bases, with 15 bases sitting between them. About this clonotype: Its specificity is not known.

Study-wide results and limits: A conclusive naive versus antigen-experienced comparison was prevented by the unsorted PBMCs. With naive T cell percentage, TCR beta diversity showed a strong correlation.

The data were also submitted as part of a second study, on T cells of mothers and their children. That work states: Pairs that are related and pairs that are unrelated have TCR recombination output shaped similarly by thymic selection. Compared with unrelated pairs, related mother-child pairs had slightly higher, non-significant overlap.

The specimen was blood. The TCR comes from a boy younger than 18 in good health. This chain links TRBV5-5 with TRBJ1-1; no clear D gene. The CDR3: CASSLASASSYTEAFF. CDR3 DNA: TGTGCCAGCAGCTTGGCCTCGGCCAGCTCCTACACTGAAGCTTTCTTT. Full variable domain (remainder filled in from reference TRBV5-5 and TRBJ1-1): DAGVTQSPTHLIKTRGQQVTLRCSPISGHKSVSWYQQVLGQGPQFIFQYYEKEERGRGNFPDRFSARQFPNYSSELNVNALLLGDSALYLCASSLASASSYTEAFFGQGTRLTVV.